These 13 T cell receptor beta chains share one sample of origin, sequenced in a study of blood T cell repertoires in COVID-19 (dated by TCRdb to between 2020 and 2021). The protocol used for the library was the immunoSEQ multiplex PCR assay. TCRdb holds this immuneACCESS table with in-frame rearrangements only. Some clones are missing; in checked studies, unresolved V genes explain under half, and the rest has no known cause. Across this sample there are about 69,000 clones, with about nine tenths seen only once. The top ten clonotypes cover approximately 5% of the sample. Sequenced: peripheral blood. These receptor sequences come from a woman younger than 30 with acute or convalescent COVID-19.

The chain couples TRBV30 to TRBJ2-1, with a tentative D call TRBD2 (7 bases). The CDR3 runs to 15 residues. V dropped 4 bases and J dropped 7 bases, with 20 bases sitting between them. Germline loops: CDR1 GTSNPN, CDR2 SVGIG (reference sequence). CDR3 sequence: CAWTRRGGRVNEQFF. The CDR3 nucleotides read TGTGCCTGGACCAGAAGGGGGGGGAGGGTGAATGAGCAGTTCTTC.

This sequence joins TRBV11-3 and TRBJ2-7; no definite D call. V was shortened by 2 bases and J by 6 bases, with 5 bases between the two germline ends. This CDR3 has 11 residues. CDR1 SGHNT and CDR2 YENEEA come from the germline V gene. CDR3 nucleotides: TGTGCCAGCAGCTTAATGCGCGAGCAGTACTTC. Its protein is CASSLMREQYF.

The chain combines TRBV7-9 with TRBJ2-6; a weak D match, TRBD2 (5 bases). V lost 6 bases, J lost 2 bases, and 11 bases lay in between. Germline loops: CDR1 SEHNR, CDR2 FQNEAQ (reference sequence). CDR3 length equals 15 residues. CDR3: CASSLAGTGANVLTF. CDR3 DNA sequence: TGTGCCAGCAGTCTAGCTGGTACTGGGGCCAACGTCCTGACTTTC.

V gene TRBV7-9 combines with J gene TRBJ2-5; 7 nucleotides match TRBD1. Trimming cost V 4 bases and J 5 bases; bases outside gene matches: 7. In germline, CDR1 is SEHNR, CDR2 FQNEAQ (reference sequence). The CDR3 covers 14 residues. The CDR3 here is CASSSRDSLETQYF. The CDR3, as DNA: TGTGCCAGCAGCTCCCGGGACAGTCTTGAGACCCAGTACTTC.

In this sample, this clone turned up once. The chain is built from TRBV14 and TRBJ1-1; a weak D match, TRBD1 (5 bases). This CDR3 has 13 residues. Trimming stripped 5 bases from V and 2 bases from J, with 9 bases between. Germline V gives CDR1 SGHDN, CDR2 FVKESK. CDR3 loop: CASSVQGNTEAFF. CDR3 nucleotide sequence: TGTGCCAGCAGCGTCCAGGGTAACACTGAAGCTTTCTTT.

The gene calls are TRBV9 and TRBJ2-7, with a possible D match to TRBD2 (6 bases). The germline V gene encodes CDR1 SGDLS and CDR2 YYNGEE. The CDR3 covers 14 residues. V was trimmed by 4 bases and J by 3 bases, leaving 14 bases between them. The CDR3 DNA reads as TGTGCCAGCAGCCCGGGGAGGTCATACTACGAGCAGTACTTC. Its protein is CASSPGRSYYEQYF.

V gene TRBV5-4 combines with J gene TRBJ1-2; the match to TRBD1 covers 8 bases. The CDR3 sequence is 13 residues long. Germline V gene sequence: CDR1 SGHNT, CDR2 YYREEE (reference sequence). The J segment lost 6 bases and the V segment lost 4 bases, leaving 5 bases of the junction unmatched. CDR3 sequence (DNA): TGTGCCAGCAGCCCCCAGACAGGGGATGGCTACACCTTC. Translation: CASSPQTGDGYTF.

The chain joins TRBV27 to TRBJ2-1; 8 bases map to TRBD1. The CDR3 runs to 19 residues. After removal of 1 base from V and 2 bases from J, the junction contained 13 bases not matched to a gene. The germline V gene has CDR1 MNHEY and CDR2 SMNVEV (reference sequence). CDR3 DNA sequence: TGTGCCAGCAGTTTATTAGGGCACGGAGGGACAGGACCCTACAATGAGCAGTTCTTC. Amino acid sequence: CASSLLGHGGTGPYNEQFF.

This chain links TRBV5-1 with TRBJ2-5, with 7 bases fitting TRBD2. The CDR3 length is 14 residues. Trimming cost V 4 bases and J 4 bases; bases outside gene matches: 7. The germline V gene encodes CDR1 SGHRS and CDR2 YFSETQ. CDR3 DNA: TGCGCCAGCAGCGGGGCGGGGAGGGGAGAGACCCAGTACTTC. The encoded protein is CASSGAGRGETQYF.

V gene TRBV3-1 (or the pseudogene TRBV3-2) combines with J gene TRBJ1-2; no firm D call. The CDR3 is 13 residues long. The germline V and J ends were trimmed by 0 bases and 8 bases, with 10 bases remaining between them. Germline lookup yields CDR1 LGHDT and CDR2 YNNKEL (reference sequence). The DNA for the CDR3 is TGTGCCAGCAGCCAAGATTCAGTCCGAGGCTACACCTTC. This gives the protein CASSQDSVRGYTF.

The chain combines TRBV7-2 with TRBJ2-7; 12 bases are a match to TRBD2. Losses at the gene ends were 4 bases for V and 2 bases for J; bases not matched to a gene: 6. The CDR3 extends over 16 amino acids. From germline, CDR1 is SGHTA and CDR2 FQGNSA. The CDR3, as DNA: TGTGCCAGCAGCTCGAGACTAGCGGGAGTAACCTACGAGCAGTACTTC. It translates to CASSSRLAGVTYEQYF.

This clone has a handful of counts. The chain has TRBV30 and TRBJ1-5, with D perhaps TRBD1 (5 bases). The CDR3 runs 15 residues. Germline V gives CDR1 GTSNPN, CDR2 SVGIG (reference sequence). Deletions cut 3 bases from V and 0 bases from J, with 12 bases between. In nucleotides, the CDR3 is TGTGCCTGGAGCCGGGGGGACTATAGCAATCAGCCCCAGCATTTT. It yields the protein CAWSRGDYSNQPQHF.

This clone occurred once. The chain has TRBV30 and TRBJ1-1; D not certain. Germline V gene data show CDR1 as GTSNPN and CDR2 as SVGIG (reference sequence). V gave up 0 bases and J gave up 2 bases, with 7 bases separating them. The CDR3 is 13 residues long. The CDR3 DNA follows: TGTGCCTGGAGTGTAATGGGCAACACTGAAGCTTTCTTT. Its translation: CAWSVMGNTEAFF.